This is a list of T cell receptor beta chains from one sample in a study of Ad26.COV2.S vaccination and SARS-CoV-2 variants. Data came from immunoSEQ multiplex PCR; TCRdb stores just in-frame clones and leaves some out. The sample shows under 95,000 clones, approximately 77% of them seen only once. This specimen consisted of peripheral blood, obtained after recovery from COVID-19. The receptors shown here come from a human donor who had recovered from COVID-19. Both conserved end residues are part of each CDR3. Fields, in order: J gene, clone size, V gene, D gene, CDR3 DNA, CDR3 protein. The D gene is left open where the match is weak. Clone size, where shown, is once, few, many, or a class for clones that have expanded.

>TRBJ2-3|NA|TRBV13|TRBD2
TGTGCCAGCAGCCAACTAGCGGGGAGCACAGATACGCAGTATTTT
CASSQLAGSTDTQYF
>TRBJ2-3|NA|TRBV7-8|TRBD1
TGTGCCAGCAGCTTAGTAGGGGGCAGCACAGATACGCAGTATTTT
CASSLVGGSTDTQYF
>TRBJ2-7|few|TRBV4-1|NA
TGCGCCAGCAGCGCCGATTTAGCGCGTTATATCGCCTACGAGCAGTACTTC
CASSADLARYIAYEQYF
>TRBJ2-1|few|TRBV3-1/TRBV3-2|NA
TGTGCCAGCAGCCCGGGAGCTATTGAGCAGTTCTTC
CASSPGAIEQFF
>TRBJ2-3|NA|TRBV27|NA
TGTGCCAGCCGAATAGTTATCACATCAAATACGCAGTATTTT
CASRIVITSNTQYF
>TRBJ1-1|NA|TRBV10-3|NA
TGTGCCATCAGTGAGTTTGGGGTCCAGGCTTTCTTT
CAISEFGVQAFF
>TRBJ2-4|NA|TRBV20-1|NA
TGCAGTGCTAGCGAAGCGGACACTCAGTACTTC
CSASEADTQYF
>TRBJ1-3|NA|TRBV5-6|NA
TGTGCCAGCAGCTCCGGACGGCGCTCTGGAAACACCATATATTTT
CASSSGRRSGNTIYF
>TRBJ2-1|NA|TRBV7-9|NA
TGTGCCAGCAGCTTAGGGGGCCACAATGAGCAGTTCTTC
CASSLGGHNEQFF
>TRBJ2-7|NA|TRBV7-2|NA
TGTGCCAGCAGCGTGCAGGGATTCGGGGACGAGCAGTACTTC
CASSVQGFGDEQYF
>TRBJ2-1|NA|TRBV14|TRBD2
TGTGCCAGCAGCCAGATCGGGACTAGCGCCTACAATGAGCAGTTCTTC
CASSQIGTSAYNEQFF
>TRBJ1-1|NA|TRBV7-8|NA
TGTGCCAGCAGCTCCGGACAAGGTTGGAACACTGAAGCTTTCTTT
CASSSGQGWNTEAFF
>TRBJ1-4|NA|TRBV28|NA
TGTGCCAGCAGAGGGGAGAAGGGAAAACTGTTTTTT
CASRGEKGKLFF
>TRBJ2-3|NA|TRBV4-1|TRBD2
TGCGCCAGCAGACCGACCTCACAGCGGGAGGGTACAGATACGCAGTATTTT
CASRPTSQREGTDTQYF
>TRBJ1-3|once|TRBV7-9|NA
TGTGCCACCCCCGCCACGAGCGACACCATATATTTT
CATPATSDTIYF
>TRBJ2-3|NA|TRBV27|NA
TGTGCCAGCGAGGGGGGCTCTTCGCGGGATACGCAGTATTTT
CASEGGSSRDTQYF
>TRBJ2-7|NA|TRBV10-3|NA
TGTGCCATCAGTTCTCTCCCCCCGGCTTCGACTATTATTTCCTACGAGCAGTACTTC
CAISSLPPASTIISYEQYF
>TRBJ1-2|NA|TRBV2|NA
TGTGCCAGCCCCGGACCAGCTAACTATGGCTACACCTTC
CASPGPANYGYTF
>TRBJ1-6|NA|TRBV27|TRBD1
TGTGCCAGCAGTATTACAGGGGTTTCACCCCTCCACTTT
CASSITGVSPLHF
>TRBJ2-3|NA|TRBV7-9|TRBD1
TGTGCCAGCACTACCGGACAGGGAACAGATACGCAGTATTTT
CASTTGQGTDTQYF
>TRBJ2-2|NA|TRBV7-8|NA
TGTGCCAGCAGCCGAGAGACGAACACCGGGGAGCTGTTTTTT
CASSRETNTGELFF
>TRBJ1-4|NA|TRBV9|NA
TGTGCCAGCAGCGTAGGAAGGGAGGGAAAACTGTTTTTT
CASSVGREGKLFF
>TRBJ2-7|NA|TRBV7-3|TRBD2
TGTGCCAGCAGCTATACCCCGGGGGGTATCAACGAGCAGTACTTC
CASSYTPGGINEQYF
>TRBJ1-2|NA|TRBV6-2/TRBV6-3|NA
TGTGCCAGCAGTCGACAGGCGTATGGCTACACCTTC
CASSRQAYGYTF
>TRBJ1-6|few|TRBV18|NA
TGTGCCAGCTCACCTGCCGGTCGCACGGGGAATTCACCCCTCCACTTT
CASSPAGRTGNSPLHF
>TRBJ2-1|NA|TRBV28|TRBD2
TGTGCCAGCAGTATAGCGGGAGGGCCGAATGAGCAGTTCTTC
CASSIAGGPNEQFF
>TRBJ2-2|NA|TRBV19|TRBD1
TGTGCCAGTAGAAAGGACAGGGCAGCCGGGGAGCTGTTTTTT
CASRKDRAAGELFF
>TRBJ2-1|NA|TRBV28|NA
TGTGCCAGCAGATTACAGTTAAGCTCCTACAATGAGCAGTTCTTC
CASRLQLSSYNEQFF
>TRBJ2-6|NA|TRBV12-3/TRBV12-4|NA
TGTGCCAGCCGGTTCTCTGGGGCCAACGTCCTGACTTTC
CASRFSGANVLTF
>TRBJ2-7|NA|TRBV21-1|NA
TGTGCCAGCAGCAACCTCGGACAGGGGACAACCTACGAGCAGTACTTC
CASSNLGQGTTYEQYF
>TRBJ1-5|NA|TRBV5-4|NA
TGTGCCAGCAGCTTGGGAGGTAGCGGTCAGCCCCAGCATTTT
CASSLGGSGQPQHF
>TRBJ2-7|NA|TRBV5-5|TRBD2
TGTGCCAGCAGCTTCCGGGGGGAGAGAAACGAGCAGTACTTC
CASSFRGERNEQYF
>TRBJ2-7|once|TRBV28|TRBD2
TGTGCCAGCAGTTTTCGGGCTAGCGGGACCTACGAGCAGTACTTC
CASSFRASGTYEQYF
>TRBJ1-4|once|TRBV24-1|NA
TGTGCCACCAGTGCAACCCAGGGTTTCGGTGAAAAACTGTTTTTT
CATSATQGFGEKLFF
>TRBJ2-1|NA|TRBV2|TRBD1
TGTGCCAGCCCGGCCGGGACAGGGGTTTACGATGAGCAGTTCTTC
CASPAGTGVYDEQFF
>TRBJ1-2|NA|TRBV10-2|TRBD1
TGCGCCAGCAGTCCAATCGGACAGGAATATGGCTACACCTTC
CASSPIGQEYGYTF
>TRBJ2-7|NA|TRBV4-2|NA
TGTGCCAGCAGCCAAGCTCTATCGGCAGCATTCCCCTACGAGCAGTACTTC
CASSQALSAAFPYEQYF
>TRBJ2-3|NA|TRBV28|TRBD2
TGTGCCAGCAGTTTATCTCAACCTGGGACTAGCGGGATATTTGATACGCAGTATTTT
CASSLSQPGTSGIFDTQYF
>TRBJ2-1|NA|TRBV11-1|NA
TGTGCCAGCAGGGAGGCCAGTAGGTCCTACAATGAGCAGTTCTTC
CASREASRSYNEQFF
>TRBJ1-1|NA|TRBV12-3/TRBV12-4|NA
TGTGCCAGCAGTTTCGTGGGGGCTGAAGCTTTCTTT
CASSFVGAEAFF
>TRBJ1-4|once|TRBV12-5|TRBD1
TGTGCTAGTGAAAGGGGGCAGAATGAAAAACTGTTTTTT
CASERGQNEKLFF
>TRBJ2-7|once|TRBV28|NA
TGTGCCAGCAGTTTTGGGCCTTACGAGCAGTACTTC
CASSFGPYEQYF
>TRBJ2-5|NA|TRBV9|NA
TGTGCCAGCAGCTCCTCCATGTACCAAGAGACCCAGTACTTC
CASSSSMYQETQYF
>TRBJ1-6|NA|TRBV28|NA
TGTGCCAGCAGTTTTCCTGGGAACTCACCCCTCCACTTT
CASSFPGNSPLHF
>TRBJ2-1|NA|TRBV7-9|TRBD2
TGTGCCAGCAGCTCAAAGACTAGCGCCAGCTCCTACAATGAGCAGTTCTTC
CASSSKTSASSYNEQFF
>TRBJ2-1|NA|TRBV5-4|TRBD2
TGTGCCAGCAGCTCTGGACTAGCGGGAGGGACCCATGAGCAGTTCTTC
CASSSGLAGGTHEQFF